This T cell receptor beta chain was identified in a study of T cell responses to AZD1222 COVID-19 vaccine. This clone was recorded once. The V end was cut by 0 bases, the J end by 7 bases, with 15 bases between. Germline V lookup: CDR1 LGHNA, CDR2 YNFKEQ. The CDR3 is 16 amino acids. Data came from immunoSEQ multiplex PCR; TCRdb stores just in-frame clones and leaves some out. The sample carries 110,000 to 150,000 clones, about 92% recorded once. The rearrangement joins TRBV4-2 to TRBJ2-2; D ambiguous. The sequences come from peripheral blood, collected after recovery from COVID-19. This receptor was identified in an adult who had recovered from COVID-19. CDR3 DNA sequence: TGTGCCAGCAGCCAAGAATCCAGCCGTAATAACGGGGAGCTGTTTTTT. Translated: CASSQESSRNNGELFF.